The 18 T cell receptor beta chains below were found in one sample sequenced in a study of cytomegalovirus exposure and HLA in healthy donors. The study ran its PCR with 60 Vbeta and 13 Jbeta primers. Assay used: immunoSEQ multiplex PCR; TCRdb lists only in-frame clones, some missing. Altogether about 120,000 clones are present, roughly 80% being singletons, with the ten largest covering 8.8%. Sequenced material: PBMCs. The receptors shown here come from a female donor in good health and CMV-seropositive.

On this clone itself: The junction departs from germline at one end; a sequencing error may be responsible. The rearrangement uses TRBV7-7 and TRBJ2-1; D is unresolved. CDR1 is SSHAT, CDR2 FNYEAQ, per germline (reference sequence). The CDR3 spans 13 residues. The CDR3 nucleotides are TGTGCTAGCAGCTTAAATTCTGACGGGGAGCAGTTCTTC. This sequence encodes CASSLNSDGEQFF.

The chain recombines TRBV7-9 with TRBJ1-2; 7 bases are a match to TRBD1. Germline CDR1 and CDR2: SEHNR and FQNEAQ (reference sequence). The V and J ends lost 3 bases and 4 bases, in that order; junction bases with no gene match: 5. The CDR3 has 14 residues. The CDR3 is CASSFQGVAYGYTF. CDR3 in DNA: TGTGCCAGCAGCTTCCAGGGGGTAGCCTATGGCTACACCTTC.

V is TRBV19 and J is TRBJ1-5; weak D call: TRBD1 (6 bases). V was cut by 3 bases and J by 1 base, with 10 bases left in between. CDR1 and CDR2 from the germline V gene are LNHDA and SQIVND (reference sequence). The CDR3 is 15 amino acids. The CDR3 DNA is TGTGCCAGTAGTATGGCGGGGGGCAGCAATCAGCCCCAGCATTTT. It encodes CASSMAGGSNQPQHF.

The chain couples TRBV2 to TRBJ2-1; perhaps TRBD2 as D (6 bases). In germline, CDR1 is SNHLY, CDR2 FYNNEI. V dropped 1 base and J dropped 4 bases, with 11 bases sitting between them. The CDR3 covers 15 residues. The DNA for the CDR3 is TGTGCCAGCAGTGAAGGAACGGGGGAGTACAATGAGCAGTTCTTC. This sequence encodes CASSEGTGEYNEQFF. The whole variable domain, remainder taken from reference TRBV2 and TRBJ2-1, is EPEVTQTPSHQVTQMGQEVILRCVPISNHLYFYWYRQILGQKVEFLVSFYNNEISEKSEIFDDQFSVERPDGSNFTLKIRSTKLEDSAMYFCASSEGTGEYNEQFFGPGTRLTVL.

The CDR3 DNA reads as TGTGCCAGCAGTTCAACCGGGACAGCAAACACTGAAGCTTTCTTT. Translation: CASSSTGTANTEAFF. The chain uses TRBV6-5 and TRBJ1-1; 7 nucleotides match TRBD1. The germline V gene encodes CDR1 MNHEY and CDR2 SVGAGI. The CDR3 has 15 residues. The V gene end was trimmed by 4 bases and the J gene end by 2 bases; junction bases not matched to a gene: 7.

The table lists this clone with a few counts. V usage is TRBV2 and J usage is TRBJ1-2, with a weak D call TRBD1 (5 bases). Trimming took 6 bases from V and 6 from J, leaving 14 bases between them. The CDR3 is 13 amino acids. Germline lookup yields CDR1 SNHLY and CDR2 FYNNEI. Written as DNA, the CDR3 is TGTGCCAGCAGCGGGACTCCCGGCAATGGCTACACCTTC. Translated: CASSGTPGNGYTF.

V gene TRBV6-6 combines with J gene TRBJ1-5; possible D gene TRBD1, 6 bases. Germline assignment: CDR1 MNHNY and CDR2 SVGAGI (reference sequence). V was trimmed by 0 bases and J by 4 bases, leaving 13 bases between them. This CDR3 is 16 amino acids long. This CDR3 reads CASSYSYRDGNQPQHF. In DNA, the CDR3 is TGTGCCAGCAGTTACTCGTACAGGGATGGGAATCAGCCCCAGCATTTT.

The chain joins TRBV6-5 to TRBJ2-1; 9 bases are shared with TRBD2. J gave up 2 bases and V 6 bases, and 5 bases lay outside the gene matches. From germline, CDR1 is MNHEY and CDR2 SVGAGI. The CDR3 extends over 15 amino acids. The CDR3 DNA reads TGTGCCAGCAGCACCGCGGGGGGGCCCTACAATGAGCAGTTCTTC. Translating it yields CASSTAGGPYNEQFF.

This clone was recorded only once. This chain joins TRBV2 and TRBJ1-2; D unclear. V was shortened by 5 bases and J by 4 bases, with 17 bases between the two germline ends. This CDR3 is 15 amino acids long. CDR1 and CDR2 (germline): SNHLY, FYNNEI. In DNA form, the CDR3 reads TGTGCCAGCAGTCCCACCGAGGGCGGGCTCTATGGCTACACCTTC. Translating it yields CASSPTEGGLYGYTF. The whole variable domain, filled in from reference TRBV2 and TRBJ1-2, reads EPEVTQTPSHQVTQMGQEVILRCVPISNHLYFYWYRQILGQKVEFLVSFYNNEISEKSEIFDDQFSVERPDGSNFTLKIRSTKLEDSAMYFCASSPTEGGLYGYTFGSGTRLTVV.

The genes are TRBV6-6 and TRBJ1-5; TRBD1 might be the D (5 bases). Trimming cost V 4 bases and J 6 bases, with 16 bases left between them. This CDR3 is built from 15 residues. Germline CDR1 reads MNHNY; CDR2 reads SVGAGI (reference sequence). CDR3 bases: TGTGCCAGCAGTTTACGTGATTCCGGGGGTCAGCCCCAGCATTTT. This translates into CASSLRDSGGQPQHF.

This clone showed up just once. This chain joins TRBV30 and TRBJ1-5; the match to TRBD1 covers 7 bases. V lost 2 bases, J lost 7 bases, and 5 bases stayed unmatched. Germline V gene data show CDR1 as GTSNPN and CDR2 as SVGIG (reference sequence). The CDR3 is 13 residues long. CDR3 in DNA: TGTGCCTGGAGTCTTCAGGGGGACCAGCCCCAGCATTTT. This translates into CAWSLQGDQPQHF.

This clone came up once. The chain carries TRBV11-3 and TRBJ2-2, with 9 bases lining up with TRBD2. This CDR3 is 15 amino acids long. Germline-derived CDR1 and CDR2 are SGHNT and YENEEA. V lost 5 bases, J lost 5 bases, and 6 bases stayed unmatched. This CDR3 is CASSLRGGSTGELFF. In nucleotides, the CDR3 is TGTGCCAGCAGCCTGCGGGGGGGATCGACCGGGGAGCTGTTTTTT.

V gene TRBV18 combines with J gene TRBJ1-3; 8 bases are shared with TRBD1. In germline, CDR1 is KGHSH, CDR2 LQKENI. The CDR3 length is 15 residues. The V gene end was trimmed by 3 bases and the J gene end by 4 bases; junction bases not matched to a gene: 5. Written as DNA, the CDR3 is TGTGCCAGCTCACCCTCCGGACAGGGCGGAAACACCATATATTTT. Its protein is CASSPSGQGGNTIYF.

V and J are TRBV7-9 and TRBJ1-1; D unresolved. CDR1 is SEHNR and CDR2 is FQNEAQ in the germline V gene (reference sequence). The V and J ends lost 5 bases and 5 bases respectively, with 12 bases between them. CDR3 length: 13 amino acids. Here the CDR3 reads CASSLSVNTEAFF. The CDR3 DNA reads as TGTGCCAGCAGCCTCAGCGTAAATACTGAAGCTTTCTTT.

The genes are TRBV27 and TRBJ1-2; D perhaps matches TRBD1 (5 bases). Germline V gene lookup returns CDR1 MNHEY and CDR2 SMNVEV (reference sequence). The V gene lost 5 bases and the J gene lost 4 bases, with 14 bases spanning the gap. The CDR3 totals 14 residues. In nucleotides, the CDR3 is TGTGCCAGCAGTCTCCAGGGCTTCTCCTATGGCTACACCTTC. The encoded protein is CASSLQGFSYGYTF.

Only a few counts were recorded for this clone. The DNA of the CDR3 is TGTGCCAGCAGGGGGACAGGGTCATCCTATGGCTACACCTTC. Protein: CASRGTGSSYGYTF. This chain connects TRBV28 to TRBJ1-2; 9 bases map to TRBD1. CDR1 is MDHEN, CDR2 SYDVKM, per germline. CDR3 length: 14 amino acids. V lost 6 bases to trimming and J lost 4 bases; unmatched junction nucleotides: 6.

The V and J genes are TRBV11-2 and TRBJ1-6; TRBD1 is a possible D gene (5 bases). Trimming pared 5 bases from V and 5 bases from J, leaving 10 bases between. Germline CDR1 and CDR2: SGHAT and FQNNGV. This CDR3 spans 14 amino acids. The CDR3: CASSRTPNNSPLHF. The DNA of the CDR3 is TGTGCCAGCAGCAGGACACCGAATAATTCACCCCTCCACTTT.

The rearrangement links TRBV11-2 to TRBJ1-2; 7 bases are shared with TRBD1. Germline CDR1 SGHAT, CDR2 FQNNGV. The CDR3 length is 14 residues. The V gene end was trimmed by 0 bases and the J gene end by 7 bases; junction bases not matched to a gene: 5. DNA for the CDR3: TGTGCCAGCAGCTTAGATACAGGGGTGGGTGGCTACACCTTC. Protein product: CASSLDTGVGGYTF.